This TCR beta chain was documented in a study of cytomegalovirus exposure and HLA in healthy donors. Study-level information: Earlier, 95 million to 120 million unique TCR beta sequences were recovered from about 200 million T cells by an analysis. Samples from HLA-typed donors yielded approximately 88 million unique TCRs in an early data release. Study results and limitations: Reportedly, a later analysis found an Asian-associated ancestry cluster had fewer N-insertions than the approximately 670-donor mean. Researchers reported from a later analysis that most CMV-associated TCR beta chains appeared HLA-restricted.

Primers: 60 Vbeta forward and 13 Jbeta reverse. Produced via immunoSEQ multiplex PCR; TCRdb's table is partial and in-frame only. This sample has 75,000 or so clones, with roughly 72% found just once. As to this clone: Its matching antigen is unknown.

The source is a woman under 40 in good health and CMV-seropositive. The sequencing sample was made of PBMCs.

CDR3 DNA sequence: TGTGCCAGCAGCGCCGGGACAGCGAACACTGAAGCTTTCTTT. It translates to CASSAGTANTEAFF. The chain combines TRBV9 with TRBJ1-1; 7 positions match TRBD1. This CDR3 has 14 amino acids. V shed 3 bases, J shed 1 base, and the junction held 3 bases outside the gene matches. Germline V gives CDR1 SGDLS, CDR2 YYNGEE. Based on the CDR3 plus reference TRBV9 and TRBJ1-1, the full variable domain is DSGVTQTPKHLITATGQRVTLRCSPRSGDLSVYWYQQSLDQGLQFLIQYYNGEERAKGNILERFSAQQFPDLHSELNLSSLELGDSALYFCASSAGTANTEAFFGQGTRLTVV.